The TCR beta chain described here comes from a study of shared clonotypes between healthy human individuals (dated by TCRdb to 2018 to 2020). In the study overall: The cohort comprised two women and a few men aged 18 to 49 years. Per donor, three plates each were used for CD4 naive and CD4 memory, two for CD8 naive, and one for CD8 memory. Per donor, leukapheresis produced somewhere between about 0.94 and 9 billion PBMCs. Different laboratories and diverse techniques were used to prepare libraries and sequence TCR repertoires, to increase sequencing depth and limit assay-specific biases. To estimate repertoire size and how much clonotype sharing occurs between individuals, the study deeply sequenced the blood TCR repertoires of roughly 5 healthy adults. Results and caveats for the whole study, not just this receptor: Only blood was sampled, and tissue TCR repertoires likely differ from those in blood. Incomplete sequencing was indicated by rarefaction of sorted-subset datasets, despite the large sequencing depth. Pairwise subsampling indicated that sequencing depth was expected to affect the degree of clonotype sharing among donors. Because the study included a small number of donors, the genetic and exposure-history diversity represented was limited. Clonotypes shared by all four sorted-subset donors showed higher generation probabilities than non-shared clonotypes. When several donors were compared, the shared fraction of clonotypes was 5% to 6.5% for naive CD4, 3.5% to 4% for naive CD8, more than 2% for memory CD4, and around 0.4% for memory CD8. Estimated clonotype richness was generally larger for naive than for memory subsets.

CD8 naive samples were CD45RO-negative cells positively selected for CCR7, giving a CD45RA+CCR7+ population that excluded TemRA cells. Healthy HIV-negative adults with no recently reported acute infections or vaccinations were included as donors. Only Caucasian adults living in Nashville, Tennessee, USA were represented among the donors. Blood was obtained by leukapheresis, after which PBMCs were separated by Ficoll-Histopaque density gradient centrifugation and cryopreserved in liquid nitrogen vapor phase. Analytical flow cytometry was used to check the purity and quantity of each magnetically sorted T cell population. Each sorted fraction had its genomic DNA isolated and then quantified by UV absorbance on a Nanodrop 2000c. Using the deep immunoSEQ assay, TCR CDR3 regions were amplified from genomic DNA by multiplex PCR. Extracted genomic DNA from each cell subset was spread evenly across all wells of several immunoSEQ 96-well plates, with each plate serving as a replicate. For sorted subsets, approximately 210 ng genomic DNA, equal to 30,000 to 35,000 T cell genomes, was loaded into each replicate PCR. Purified libraries were quantified with a Qubit 3.0 fluorometer, sized on a Bioanalyzer 2100, and re-quantified with the KAPA Library Quantification kit. Each immunoSEQ 96-well plate was sequenced on its own single-read 150-cycle Illumina NextSeq 550 flow cell. Processing in the source paper ran as follows. The immunoSEQ output contained only junctional sequences without quality scores, so filtering could not match that applied to full-length reads. Sequences were annotated with PyIR, a Python wrapper for IgBLAST v1.9, using IMGT germline references to assign V/J genes and CDR3. Reads were removed for weak V/J assignments (E-value above 1e-6), missing CDR3, stop codons, out-of-frame junctions, or ambiguous translated residues. V3J clonotypes were defined as sequences sharing an identical inferred V gene, J gene, and CDR3 amino acid sequence. The percentage overlap between two repertoires was calculated by dividing the number of shared unique clonotypes by the size of the smaller repertoire. Repertoire richness was assessed with RTK rarefaction, the Chao1 estimator, and Recon v2.1 estimates of unobserved clonotypes. For all TCRbeta clonotypes obtained by the gDNA method from four donors, generation probabilities were computed with OLGA. What TCRdb holds here is the immuneACCESS table cut down to in-frame rearrangements. Part of the clones is not present; checked against another copy, under half of the missing clones reflect an unresolved V gene, and the others are unexplained. Clonal size and the V and J genes are those of that table, whereas D and trimming came from the DNA. This sample holds roughly 650,000 clones; 90% to 97% were observed only once. The ten largest clones take up more than 0.085% of the sample.

Regarding this clone: This receptor's antigen is unknown. Base qualities are missing; no much larger clone stands one base away.

V and J lose 10 bases and 4 bases, and a span of 19 bases separates them. Based on the germline V gene (reference sequence), the CDR1 and CDR2 sequences are LNHDA and SQIVND. The CDR3 holds 14 amino acids from the cysteine to the phenylalanine. Here the CDR3 DNA is all that survives: 42 bases in frame from base 1. The sequenced sample consisted of naive CD8+ T cells sorted from blood. According to the study, the label for this sample's cell subset or site signals: CD45RA+CCR7+. This chain is built from TRBV19 and TRBJ2-5, with the D gene not clear enough to name. This TCR derives from a woman aged 30 to 39 in good health. The bases are TGTGCCACTGCCCTCGGGCCGACGGGAGAGACCCAGTACTTC. It is translated as CATALGPTGETQYF.